These 17 T cell receptor beta chains were sequenced from one sample in a study of shared clonotypes between healthy human individuals. The table came from immunoSEQ multiplex PCR; TCRdb's copy has only in-frame clones and leaves some out. The table lists fewer than 850,000 clones, 96% of them singletons. The naive CD8 population came from CD45RO-negative cells selected for CCR7, without terminally differentiated effector memory CD45RA+ cells. Sequencing input: naive CD8+ T cells sorted from blood. These TCRs come from a man aged 30 to 45 in good health.

This chain uses TRBV5-1 with TRBJ1-1, with TRBD1 matching over 8 bases. Trimming took 3 bases from V and 7 from J; bases not matched to a gene: 5. Germline loops: CDR1 SGHRS, CDR2 YFSETQ. The CDR3 extends over 13 amino acids. The CDR3 region has the DNA TGCGCCAGCAGCTCCAGGACAGGGTTTGAAGCTTTCTTT. Its translation: CASSSRTGFEAFF.

The chain recombines TRBV27 with TRBJ2-7, with 12 bases lining up with TRBD2. V lost 4 bases, J lost 4 bases, and 8 bases stayed unmatched. This CDR3 is built from 16 residues. The germline CDR1 and CDR2 sequences are MNHEY and SMNVEV (reference sequence). The CDR3 loop reads CASSSGLAGTGYEQYF. The CDR3 DNA sequence: TGTGCCAGCAGTTCTGGACTAGCGGGAACGGGGTACGAGCAGTACTTC.

The chain employs TRBV11-2 and TRBJ2-1; 9 bases fit TRBD1. The CDR3 runs 16 residues. V gave up 2 bases and J gave up 7 bases; unmatched junction bases: 9. Looked up from germline, CDR1 is SGHAT and CDR2 is FQNNGV. CDR3 sequence reads: CASSLNRDRAYNEQFF. CDR3 coding DNA: TGTGCCAGCAGCTTAAACCGGGACAGGGCTTATAATGAGCAGTTCTTC.

This clone was observed a few times. This chain links TRBV15 with TRBJ2-5; 8 nucleotides match TRBD1. This CDR3 has 15 amino acids. The ends lost 5 bases at V and 4 bases at J; junction bases unmatched: 9. CDR1 is LNHNV, CDR2 YYDKDF, per germline (reference sequence). In DNA form, the CDR3 reads TGTGCCACCAGCCCTGGACAGGGACCAGGAGAGACCCAGTACTTC. This translates into CATSPGQGPGETQYF.

J is TRBJ2-7 and V is TRBV6-1, with 10 bases that match TRBD2. The CDR3 spans 15 residues. The ends lost 7 bases at V and 3 bases at J; junction bases unmatched: 9. Germline CDR1 reads MNHNS; CDR2 reads SASEGT. DNA of the CDR3: TGTGCCAGCATCACCTTCGCTAGCGGGAGCTACGAGCAGTACTTC. This codes for CASITFASGSYEQYF.

The V and J genes are TRBV7-9 and TRBJ2-4, with D unclear. The CDR3 is 12 residues long. Trimming left V 1 base short and J 9 bases short, with 7 bases between. CDR1 is SEHNR, CDR2 FQNEAQ, per germline (reference sequence). The CDR3 sequence: CASSLDESIQYF. The CDR3 DNA follows: TGTGCCAGCAGCTTAGATGAAAGCATTCAGTACTTC.

The chain uses TRBV11-2 and TRBJ2-1, with 8 bases fitting TRBD2. V shed 6 bases, J shed 3 bases, and the junction held 13 bases outside the gene matches. This CDR3 is built from 17 residues. Germline CDR1 reads SGHAT; CDR2 reads FQNNGV. The CDR3, as DNA: TGTGCCAGCAGTTGGGGGAGCGGGAGCTCTCGCTACAATGAGCAGTTCTTC. Protein sequence: CASSWGSGSSRYNEQFF.

CDR3 loop: CASSLGMNTEAFF. CDR3 nucleotide sequence: TGTGCCAGCAGCTTAGGTATGAACACTGAAGCTTTCTTT. This chain links TRBV7-6 with TRBJ1-1; D uncertain. There are 13 residues in the CDR3. The ends were cut back, 1 base at V and 0 bases at J, with 3 bases in the middle. Germline values: CDR1 SGHVS, CDR2 FNYEAQ.

V is TRBV27 and J is TRBJ2-3; TRBD2 matches 8 bases. V was pared by 5 bases and J by 2 bases, with 9 bases of the junction left unmatched. The CDR3 covers 16 residues. Germline values: CDR1 MNHEY, CDR2 SMNVEV (reference sequence). The CDR3 protein is CASSPSGGRATDTQYF. In DNA form, the CDR3 reads TGTGCCAGCAGTCCCTCGGGAGGGAGGGCCACAGATACGCAGTATTTT.

This rearrangement joins TRBV7-9 to TRBJ1-1, with D maybe TRBD1 (5 bases). Trimming took off 5 bases at V and 0 bases at J, with 16 bases between the two ends. This CDR3 spans 16 amino acids. Germline lookup yields CDR1 SEHNR and CDR2 FQNEAQ (reference sequence). In DNA, the CDR3 is TGTGCCAGCAGCCCCTACGGCCTGACAGTGAACACTGAAGCTTTCTTT. Translated: CASSPYGLTVNTEAFF.

The gene calls are TRBV27 and TRBJ2-2; D is undetermined. V lost 5 bases and J lost 6, with 7 bases in between. Germline-derived CDR1 and CDR2 are MNHEY and SMNVEV (reference sequence). The CDR3 consists of 12 residues. The CDR3 here is CASSVSPGELFF. Written as DNA, the CDR3 is TGTGCCAGCAGTGTGTCCCCCGGGGAGCTGTTTTTT.

V and J are TRBV6-1 and TRBJ2-5; the match to TRBD2 covers 9 bases. The V gene end was trimmed by 3 bases and the J gene end by 5 bases; junction bases not matched to a gene: 10. The CDR3 has 16 residues. Germline loops: CDR1 MNHNS, CDR2 SASEGT. CDR3 amino acids: CASSDWREGRRETQYF. As DNA, the CDR3 is TGTGCCAGCAGTGATTGGCGGGAGGGCCGTCGGGAGACCCAGTACTTC.

The J gene is TRBJ1-2, the V gene TRBV9; unclear D gene. This CDR3 region has 12 residues. V lost 4 bases and J 8 bases, leaving 12 bases between the germline ends. Germline-derived CDR1 and CDR2 are SGDLS and YYNGEE. The CDR3 nucleotides read TGTGCCAGCAGCACCCGAACCAAAGGCTACACCTTC. It codes for CASSTRTKGYTF.

The chain couples TRBV7-6 to TRBJ1-2, with a possible D match to TRBD1 (6 bases). CDR1 and CDR2 from the germline V gene are SGHVS and FNYEAQ. Trimming took 0 bases from V and 1 from J, leaving 12 bases between them. This CDR3 is 16 amino acids long. The CDR3: CASSLATGPINYGYTF. The DNA of the CDR3 is TGTGCCAGCAGCTTAGCGACAGGACCAATTAACTATGGCTACACCTTC. Based on the CDR3 plus reference TRBV7-6 and TRBJ1-2, the full variable domain is GAGVSQSPRYKVTKRGQDVALRCDPISGHVSLYWYRQALGQGPEFLTYFNYEAQQDKSGLPNDRFSAERPEGSISTLTIQRTEQRDSAMYRCASSLATGPINYGYTFGSGTRLTVV.

J is TRBJ2-6 and V is TRBV7-6; possible D gene TRBD1, 6 bases. V dropped 5 bases and J dropped 2 bases, with 19 bases sitting between them. CDR1 SGHVS and CDR2 FNYEAQ come from the germline V gene. This CDR3 has 18 residues. In DNA form, the CDR3 reads TGTGCCAGCAGCGCGGACAGCCCTCCCGAACCTGGGGCCAACGTCCTGACTTTC. Amino acid sequence: CASSADSPPEPGANVLTF.

DNA for the CDR3: TGTGCCACCTTAGGCCACGAGCAGTACTTC. Residues: CATLGHEQYF. This sequence joins TRBV2 and TRBJ2-7; no clear D gene. V shed 10 bases and J shed 5 bases, with 9 bases lying between them. CDR3 size: 10 residues. Germline V gene lookup returns CDR1 SNHLY and CDR2 FYNNEI.

The rearrangement joins TRBV13 to TRBJ2-5; the match to TRBD1 covers 7 bases. The germline gives CDR1 PRHDT, CDR2 FYEKMQ (reference sequence). This CDR3 region has 13 residues. V shed 5 bases, J shed 5 bases, and the junction held 5 bases outside the gene matches. CDR3 sequence: CASSRQGSETQYF. The CDR3 DNA sequence: TGTGCCAGCAGCAGACAGGGTTCTGAGACCCAGTACTTC.